This T cell receptor beta chain was documented in a study of blood T cell repertoires in COVID-19. Turning to the study itself: Acute-phase and convalescent COVID-19 samples originated in the United States, Italy and Spain. The analysed material was cDNA or gDNA that came from T cells, B-cell-depleted T cells, or PBMCs.

Clones were sequenced by immunoSEQ multiplex PCR, and TCRdb holds only the in-frame ones, with some missing. The table lists tens of thousands of clones, about 89% of them singletons. CDR1 is KGHSH and CDR2 is LQKENI in the germline V gene. This CDR3 has 18 amino acids. V was clipped by 2 bases and J by 7 bases, with 26 bases between them. This sequence originates from a man between 65 and 80 years old with active or convalescent COVID-19. The rearrangement links TRBV18 to TRBJ1-1; the D gene is possibly TRBD1 (6 bases). Sequenced: peripheral blood. CDR3 in amino acids: CASSPSIPVGQGRGEAFF. The CDR3 nucleotides read TGTGCCAGCTCACCATCTATACCCGTGGGCCAGGGGCGAGGTGAAGCTTTCTTT.